This TCR beta chain was sequenced for a study of T cell clonality in common variable immunodeficiency. Study findings and constraints: Shared TCRbeta clones were fewer between CVID subjects than controls. Reportedly, TCR beta sequences from common variable immunodeficiency showed fewer deletions and N-nucleotide insertions. Authors noted CVID clonality's cause needs subpopulation repertoire sequencing.

Profiling relied on immunoSEQ multiplex PCR, and the TCRdb table lists in-frame clones only, not all of them. Altogether more than 30,000 clones were found in the sample, and no singletons occur. This CDR3 is 16 amino acids long. Looked up from germline, CDR1 is SGHDN and CDR2 is FVKESK. J gave up 2 bases and V 1 base, and 3 bases lay outside the gene matches. Patients and controls were mostly of Caucasian heritage. This clone has at least ten counts. Its antigen is undetermined. The read stops 3 residues short of the end of the CDR3; the missing end is completed from the germline J gene. The sequenced sample was peripheral blood mononuclear cells. The rearrangement joins TRBV14 to TRBJ2-7, with 12 bases fitting TRBD2. The source is a person between 18 and 70 years old in good health. The sequenced CDR3 bases are TGTGCCAGCAGCCAAGGGCTAGCGGGAGGGCCCTACGAG. It is translated as CASSQGLAGGPYE. The whole CDR3 sequence is CASSQGLAGGPYEQYF.